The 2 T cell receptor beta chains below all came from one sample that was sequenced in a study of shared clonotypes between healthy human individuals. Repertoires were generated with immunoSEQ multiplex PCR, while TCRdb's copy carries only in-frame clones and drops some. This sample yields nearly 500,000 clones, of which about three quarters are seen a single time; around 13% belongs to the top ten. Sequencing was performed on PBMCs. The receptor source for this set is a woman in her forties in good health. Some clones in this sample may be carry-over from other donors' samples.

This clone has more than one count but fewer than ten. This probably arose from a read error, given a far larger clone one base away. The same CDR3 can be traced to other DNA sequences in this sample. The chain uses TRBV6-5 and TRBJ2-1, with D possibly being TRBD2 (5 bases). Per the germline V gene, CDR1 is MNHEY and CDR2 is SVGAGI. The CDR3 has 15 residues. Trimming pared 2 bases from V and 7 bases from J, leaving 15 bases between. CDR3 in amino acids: CASSYGLAAWNEQFF. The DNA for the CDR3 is TGTGCCAGCAGTTACGGACTGGCGGCGTGGAATGAGCAGTTCTTC.

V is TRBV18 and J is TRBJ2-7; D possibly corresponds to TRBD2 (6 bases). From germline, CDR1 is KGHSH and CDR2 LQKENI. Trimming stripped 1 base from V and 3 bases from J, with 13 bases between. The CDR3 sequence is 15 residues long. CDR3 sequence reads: CASSPRGRTYYEQYF. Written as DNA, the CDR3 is TGTGCCAGCTCACCACGGGGGAGGACCTACTACGAGCAGTACTTC.